This TCR beta chain was recorded in a study of blood T cells in healthy people across ages. Notes on the study in general: Diversity estimates drawn from one million T cells were deemed underestimates.

Through a sample-barcoded 5' primer and a J-beta primer mix, a second PCR was run for about 7 to 12 cycles. TCRdb passed the 5' RACE reads through MiXCR, listing each CDR3 protein once. The profile shows hundreds of thousands of distinct CDR3 sequences, about 56% of them singletons. On this clonotype itself: What it binds is not known. One junction end does not reproduce the germline sequence, and a read error may be involved.

This clonotype originated in a man aged 40-49 years in good health. Sequenced sample: blood.

DNA for the CDR3: TGCAGTGCTAGAGTCTTAGGGCCACCTTCCTCTGGGGCCAACGTCCCGACTTTC. It encodes CSARVLGPPSSGANVPTF. This chain links TRBV20-1 with TRBJ2-6; a possible D gene is TRBD1 (5 bases). The CDR3 runs to 18 residues. Germline values: CDR1 DFQATT, CDR2 SNEGSKA (reference sequence).